This T cell receptor (beta chain) was identified in a study of blood T cell repertoires in COVID-19. Authors' analysis steps: Amplified reference gene primers provided the basis for estimating nucleated cell counts. Using immunoSEQ multiplex PCR, the repertoire was profiled, and TCRdb retains in-frame clones only, with some absent. V, J and clone size were drawn from that table, and D and trimming were deduced from the DNA. Altogether about 87,000 clones are present, around three quarters being singletons, with the ten largest covering around 4.2%. Between the trimmed V and J ends, which lost 2 bases and 5 bases, there was a span of 16 bases. The CDR3 is 16 amino acids. Germline-derived CDR1 and CDR2 are LGHDT and YNNKEL (reference sequence).

The receptor was derived from a woman aged 45-59 years with acute or convalescent COVID-19. Specimen: peripheral blood. The chain is built from TRBV3-1 (or the pseudogene TRBV3-2) and TRBJ1-5; D possibly corresponds to TRBD1 (6 bases). The CDR3, as DNA: TGTGCCAGCAGCCAATCGACAGGTCCCGGGGATCAGCCCCAGCATTTT. It codes for CASSQSTGPGDQPQHF.